Included here is one T cell receptor beta chain sequence, with context. V was pared by 5 bases and J by 0 bases, with 13 bases between. CDR1 LNHDA and CDR2 SQIVND come from the germline V gene (reference sequence). CDR3 length: 15 amino acids. Profiled with immunoSEQ multiplex PCR; TCRdb holds only in-frame clones, not every one. Found here are about 480,000 clones, approximately 88% of them singletons; the top ten hold roughly 12%. This sample is drawn from a study of blood T cell repertoires in COVID-19. Study context: T cells, B-cell-depleted T cells, or PBMCs provided the cDNA or gDNA that served as material.

This sequence joins TRBV19 and TRBJ1-1; D perhaps matches TRBD1 (6 bases). The source material was peripheral blood. This clonotype originated in a woman aged 50 to 60 with COVID-19, enrolled during active disease. The CDR3 sequence is CASSLRTVMNTEAFF. In nucleotides, the CDR3 is TGTGCCAGTAGTCTGAGGACAGTGATGAACACTGAAGCTTTCTTT. The whole variable domain, remainder taken from reference TRBV19 and TRBJ1-1, is DGGITQSPKYLFRKEGQNVTLSCEQNLNHDAMYWYRQDPGQGLRLIYYSQIVNDFQKGDIAEGYSVSREKKESFPLTVTSAQKNPTAFYLCASSLRTVMNTEAFFGQGTRLTVV.